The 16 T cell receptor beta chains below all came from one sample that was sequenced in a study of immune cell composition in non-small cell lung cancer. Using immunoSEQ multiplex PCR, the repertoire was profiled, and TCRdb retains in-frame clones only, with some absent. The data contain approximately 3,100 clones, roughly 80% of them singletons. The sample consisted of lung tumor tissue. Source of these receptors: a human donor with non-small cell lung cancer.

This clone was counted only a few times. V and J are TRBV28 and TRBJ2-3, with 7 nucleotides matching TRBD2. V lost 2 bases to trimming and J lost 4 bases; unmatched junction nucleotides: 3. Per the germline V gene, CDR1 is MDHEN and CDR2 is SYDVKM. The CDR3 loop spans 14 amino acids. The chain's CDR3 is CASSLAGVADTQYF. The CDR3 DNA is TGTGCCAGCAGTTTAGCGGGAGTGGCAGATACGCAGTATTTT.

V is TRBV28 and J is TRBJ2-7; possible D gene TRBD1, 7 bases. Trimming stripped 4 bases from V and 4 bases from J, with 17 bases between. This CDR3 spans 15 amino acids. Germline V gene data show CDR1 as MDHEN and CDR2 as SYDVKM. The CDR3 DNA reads TGTGCCAGCAGTTCCCCACCACAGGGGAGGTACGAGCAGTACTTC. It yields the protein CASSSPPQGRYEQYF.

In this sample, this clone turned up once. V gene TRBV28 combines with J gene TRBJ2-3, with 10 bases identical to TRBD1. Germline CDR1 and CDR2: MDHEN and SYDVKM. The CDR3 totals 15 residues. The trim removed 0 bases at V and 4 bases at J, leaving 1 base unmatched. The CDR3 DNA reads TGTGCCAGCAGTTTATGGACAGGGGGCGCAGATACGCAGTATTTT. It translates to CASSLWTGGADTQYF.

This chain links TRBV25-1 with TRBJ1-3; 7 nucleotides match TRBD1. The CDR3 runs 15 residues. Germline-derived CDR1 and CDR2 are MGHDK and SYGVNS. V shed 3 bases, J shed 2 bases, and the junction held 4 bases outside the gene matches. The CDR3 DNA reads TGTGCCAGCAGTGAGAAGGGGGCGACTGGAAACACCATATATTTT. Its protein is CASSEKGATGNTIYF.

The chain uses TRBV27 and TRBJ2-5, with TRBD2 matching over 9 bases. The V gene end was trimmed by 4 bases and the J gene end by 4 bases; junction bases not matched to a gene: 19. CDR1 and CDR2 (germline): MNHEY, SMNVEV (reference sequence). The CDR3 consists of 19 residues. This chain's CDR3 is CASSSLKSGGRGIVETQYF. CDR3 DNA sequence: TGTGCCAGCAGTTCGCTTAAGTCCGGCGGGAGGGGGATTGTAGAGACCCAGTACTTC.

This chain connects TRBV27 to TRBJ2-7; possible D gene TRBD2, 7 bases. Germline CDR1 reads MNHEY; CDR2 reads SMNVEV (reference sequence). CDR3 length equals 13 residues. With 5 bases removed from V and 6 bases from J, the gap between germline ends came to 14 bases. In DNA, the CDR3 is TGTGCCAGCAGTCGAGAAGGGGGGGCCGAGCAGTACTTC. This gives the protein CASSREGGAEQYF.

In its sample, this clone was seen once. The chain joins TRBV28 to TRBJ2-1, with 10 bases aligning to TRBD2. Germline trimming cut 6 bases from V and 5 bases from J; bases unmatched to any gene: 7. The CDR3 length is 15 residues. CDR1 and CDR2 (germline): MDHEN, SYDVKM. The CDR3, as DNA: TGTGCCAGCAGCGGACTAGCGGCTTATCACAATGAGCAGTTCTTC. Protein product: CASSGLAAYHNEQFF.

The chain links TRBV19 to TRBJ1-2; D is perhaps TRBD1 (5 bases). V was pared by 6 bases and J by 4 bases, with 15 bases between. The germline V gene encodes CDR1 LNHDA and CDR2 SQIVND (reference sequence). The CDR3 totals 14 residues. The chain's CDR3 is CASSFLDSSYGYTF. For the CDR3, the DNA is TGTGCCAGTAGCTTCCTCGACAGTTCCTATGGCTACACCTTC.

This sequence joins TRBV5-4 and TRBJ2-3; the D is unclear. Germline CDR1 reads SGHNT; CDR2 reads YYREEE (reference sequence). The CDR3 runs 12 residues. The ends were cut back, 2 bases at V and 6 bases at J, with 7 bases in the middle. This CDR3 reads CASSFPPDTQYF. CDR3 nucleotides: TGTGCCAGCAGCTTCCCTCCGGATACGCAGTATTTT.

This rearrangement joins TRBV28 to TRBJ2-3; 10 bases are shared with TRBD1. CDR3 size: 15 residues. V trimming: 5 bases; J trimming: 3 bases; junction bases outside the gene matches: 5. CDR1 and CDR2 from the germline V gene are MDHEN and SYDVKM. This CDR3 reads CASSLGQGVTDTQYF. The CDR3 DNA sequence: TGTGCCAGCAGTCTCGGACAGGGGGTGACAGATACGCAGTATTTT.

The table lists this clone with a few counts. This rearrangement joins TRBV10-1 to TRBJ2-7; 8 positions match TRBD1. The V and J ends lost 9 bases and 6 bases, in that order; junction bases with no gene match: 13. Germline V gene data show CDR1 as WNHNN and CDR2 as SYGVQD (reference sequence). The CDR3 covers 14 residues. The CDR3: CASPSGTGPGEQYF. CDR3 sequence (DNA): TGCGCCAGTCCCTCAGGGACAGGCCCGGGCGAGCAGTACTTC.

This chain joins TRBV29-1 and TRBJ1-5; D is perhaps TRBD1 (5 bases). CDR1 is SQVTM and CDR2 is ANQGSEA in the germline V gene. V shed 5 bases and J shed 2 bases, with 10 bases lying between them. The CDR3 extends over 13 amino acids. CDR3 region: CSVTGGGNQPQHF. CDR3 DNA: TGCAGCGTTACGGGGGGTGGCAATCAGCCCCAGCATTTT.

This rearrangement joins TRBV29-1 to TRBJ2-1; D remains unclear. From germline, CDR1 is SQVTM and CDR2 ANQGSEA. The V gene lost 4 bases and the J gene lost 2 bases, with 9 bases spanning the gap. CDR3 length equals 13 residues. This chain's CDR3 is CSVGQRAYNEQFF. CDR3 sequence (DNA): TGCAGCGTTGGCCAGCGAGCCTACAATGAGCAGTTCTTC.

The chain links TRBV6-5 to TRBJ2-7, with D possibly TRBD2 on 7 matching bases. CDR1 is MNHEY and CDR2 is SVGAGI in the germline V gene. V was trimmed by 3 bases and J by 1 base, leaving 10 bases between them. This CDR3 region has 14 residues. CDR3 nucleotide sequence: TGTGCCAGCAGTTATGGGGGGGCTTCCTACGAGCAGTACTTC. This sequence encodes CASSYGGASYEQYF.

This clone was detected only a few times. The CDR3, as DNA: TGTGCCAGCAGCACCTCTTGGGCAGGAGAGACCCAGTACTTC. Residues: CASSTSWAGETQYF. The chain is built from TRBV5-6 and TRBJ2-5; no clear D gene. The CDR3 totals 14 residues. V gave up 4 bases and J gave up 4 bases, with 14 bases separating them. Germline CDR1 is SGHDT and CDR2 is YYEEEE.

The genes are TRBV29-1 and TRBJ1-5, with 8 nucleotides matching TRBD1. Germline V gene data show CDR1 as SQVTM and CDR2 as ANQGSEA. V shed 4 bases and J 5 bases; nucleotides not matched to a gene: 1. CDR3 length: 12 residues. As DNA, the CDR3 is TGCAGCGTTGGGGGACAGGATCAGCCCCAGCATTTT. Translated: CSVGGQDQPQHF.